The rows below give T cell receptor beta chains drawn from one sample of a study of blood T cell repertoires in COVID-19. Sequenced by immunoSEQ multiplex PCR; TCRdb stores in-frame clones only, minus some. This table has approximately 210,000 clones, more than 70% appearing once. Sequenced input: peripheral blood. These receptors came from a woman aged 45-65 years with acute or convalescent COVID-19. Each CDR3 is given with its conserved first and last residue. The order of the fields is J gene, D gene, V gene, clone size, CDR3 DNA, CDR3 protein. The D gene is left open where the match is weak. Only part of the rows carry a size: once, few, many, or a class if the clone is expanded.

>TRBJ1-1|.|TRBV19|.
TGTGCCAGTACTGGGGGACTGACCTCTTGGAACACTGAAGCTTTCTTT
CASTGGLTSWNTEAFF
>TRBJ2-3|.|TRBV5-1|.
TGCGCCAGCAGCTTTCCTAGCGCGACAGATACGCAGTATTTT
CASSFPSATDTQYF
>TRBJ1-4|.|TRBV7-9|.
TGTGCCAGCAGTCCCCGGGGTACCAATGAAAAACTGTTTTTT
CASSPRGTNEKLFF
>TRBJ2-1|TRBD2|TRBV10-2|.
TGCGCCAGCAGTGAGCTAGCGGCCAGGGCGCATGAGCAGTTCTTC
CASSELAARAHEQFF
>TRBJ2-7|.|TRBV28|.
TGTGCCAGCAGTCGGACAGAAACCTACGAGCAGTACTTC
CASSRTETYEQYF
>TRBJ2-5|TRBD1|TRBV4-2|.
TGTGCCAGCAGCCGGGACAGTCGAGAGACCCAGTACTTC
CASSRDSRETQYF
>TRBJ1-1|TRBD1|TRBV6-1|medium-sized
TGTGCCAGCAGTGACAGGGGGCTTAGTGAAGCTTTCTTT
CASSDRGLSEAFF
>TRBJ2-5|TRBD1|TRBV28|.
TGTGCCAGCAGTTTACGGAGAACCGGGACAGGGGGTCTCAACGCCCAAGAGACCCAGTACTTC
CASSLRRTGTGGLNAQETQYF
>TRBJ2-7|TRBD1|TRBV6-1|once
TGTGCCAGCAGTGAGACAGGGGGCCTATACGAGCAGTACTTC
CASSETGGLYEQYF
>TRBJ2-1|TRBD1|TRBV2|.
TGTGCCAGCAGTCCTACAGGGGAAACCTACAATGAGCAGTTCTTC
CASSPTGETYNEQFF
>TRBJ1-1|TRBD1|TRBV6-4|.
TGTGCCAGCAGTGAAATGGGACAGGGGGCTTACAGGTTAGCTTTCTTT
CASSEMGQGAYRLAFF
>TRBJ2-7|TRBD2|TRBV2|.
TGTGCCAGCAAGGACGGACTAGCGGGAGTCTACGAGCAGTACTTC
CASKDGLAGVYEQYF
>TRBJ2-7|TRBD2|TRBV7-2|.
TGTGCCAGCAGCCCAGGACTAGCGGGAGGCTACGAGCAGTACTTC
CASSPGLAGGYEQYF
>TRBJ1-2|TRBD1|TRBV28|.
TGTGCCAGCAGTTTATACCCTGGGGGGACAGCATATGGCTACACCTTC
CASSLYPGGTAYGYTF
>TRBJ2-7|TRBD2|TRBV7-2|once
TGTGCCAGCAGCTCGGGACTAGTCAACGAGCAGTACTTC
CASSSGLVNEQYF
>TRBJ1-2|.|TRBV28|.
TGTGCCAGCAGTCCCCCAGACAATTATGGCTACACCTTC
CASSPPDNYGYTF
>TRBJ2-1|TRBD1|TRBV19|.
TGTGCCAGTACCCGAATGGGACAGTTCTCCTACAATGAGCAGTTCTTC
CASTRMGQFSYNEQFF
>TRBJ2-4|TRBD1|TRBV28|.
TGTGCCAGCACACCGGACAGGCCCCCGGTTCAGGGCATTCAGTACTTC
CASTPDRPPVQGIQYF
>TRBJ2-7|TRBD1|TRBV7-6|.
TGTGCCAGCAGCTTAGAGGGGGCGGTTACCTACGAGCAGTACTTC
CASSLEGAVTYEQYF
>TRBJ2-7|TRBD2|TRBV6-1|.
TGTGCCAGCAGTCAAGCCCAACGACTAGCGGGAGGCTACGAGCAGTACTTC
CASSQAQRLAGGYEQYF
>TRBJ2-7|.|TRBV4-1|.
TGCGCCAGCAGCCAAGGTAGCGGCCCCCGGGACGAGCAGTACTTC
CASSQGSGPRDEQYF
>TRBJ1-1|TRBD1|TRBV19|.
TGTGCCAGTAGTCCCCGGGACAGGGGGAACACTGAAGCTTTCTTT
CASSPRDRGNTEAFF
>TRBJ2-7|.|TRBV28|.
TGTGCCAGCAGTTTTATGTCCGAGCAGTACTTC
CASSFMSEQYF
>TRBJ1-2|.|TRBV28|.
TGTGCCAGCAGTTTCTCCGGAGATAACTATGGCTACACCTTC
CASSFSGDNYGYTF
>TRBJ2-3|TRBD2|TRBV7-9|.
TGTGCCAGCAGCTCCCTAGCGGGAGTAGTAGATACGCAGTATTTT
CASSSLAGVVDTQYF
>TRBJ1-4|.|TRBV5-1|many
TGCGCCAGCAGCAGGGTCGCAGGGAATAATGAAAAACTGTTTTTT
CASSRVAGNNEKLFF
>TRBJ2-7|.|TRBV5-6|many
TGTGCCAGCAGCTTGTTAGGGAAACAGGACTACGAGCAGTACTTC
CASSLLGKQDYEQYF
>TRBJ2-3|.|TRBV11-3|.
TGTGCCAGCAGCTCCGGGGATCGCACAGATACGCAGTATTTT
CASSSGDRTDTQYF
>TRBJ1-5|.|TRBV12-3/TRBV12-4|few
TGTGCCAGCAGTTTCTCGGGGGGGCCCCAGCATTTT
CASSFSGGPQHF
>TRBJ1-5|TRBD1|TRBV18|.
TGTGCCAGCTCACCGGGGGACAGTAGCAATCAGCCCCAGCATTTT
CASSPGDSSNQPQHF
>TRBJ2-7|.|TRBV2|.
TGTGCCAGCAAGTTCGGGAGCCTCTCCTACGAGCAGTACTTC
CASKFGSLSYEQYF
>TRBJ2-1|TRBD1|TRBV2|.
TGTGCCAGCAGAGCTGGGACAGAATCATACAATGAGCAGTTCTTC
CASRAGTESYNEQFF
>TRBJ2-1|.|TRBV3-1/TRBV3-2|.
TGTGCCAGCAGCCAAGAGTTCGGTGAGCAGTTCTTC
CASSQEFGEQFF
>TRBJ1-3|.|TRBV6-2/TRBV6-3|.
TGTGCCAGCAGTTGGGGCAGAAGCTCTGGAAACACCATATATTTT
CASSWGRSSGNTIYF
>TRBJ1-1|TRBD1|TRBV3-1/TRBV3-2|.
TGTGCCAGCAGTCGGACAGGGGGGTTAACTGAAGCTTTCTTT
CASSRTGGLTEAFF
>TRBJ2-5|.|TRBV11-2|.
TGTGCCAGCAGCCCCTTCGCGAGGGAGACCCAGTACTTC
CASSPFARETQYF
>TRBJ1-6|TRBD1|TRBV6-2/TRBV6-3|.
TGTGCCAGCAGCCACGGGACAGCTCAAATAGCAGCATCACCCCTCCACTTT
CASSHGTAQIAASPLHF
>TRBJ2-3|TRBD1|TRBV9|.
TGTGCCAGCAGCGTAGGGTGGGCCAGGGGGTCGGATACGCAGTATTTT
CASSVGWARGSDTQYF
>TRBJ1-4|TRBD1|TRBV5-1|.
TGCGCCAGCAGCTTGGCCGTGACAGGGGGCGAAGAAAAACTGTTTTTT
CASSLAVTGGEEKLFF
>TRBJ1-1|TRBD1|TRBV5-8|.
TGTGCCAGCACCCGGGACAGGAACACTGAAGCTTTCTTT
CASTRDRNTEAFF
>TRBJ1-6|.|TRBV27|.
TGTGCCAGCAGTTCATATAGCGACTATTCACCCCTCCACTTT
CASSSYSDYSPLHF
>TRBJ1-1|TRBD1|TRBV6-5|.
TGTGCCAGCAGTTACTCGGACAGGTTGAACACTGAAGCTTTCTTT
CASSYSDRLNTEAFF
>TRBJ2-7|TRBD1|TRBV7-6|.
TGTGCCAGCAGCTTGGGCCGGGACAGGGAATCCTACGAGCAGTACTTC
CASSLGRDRESYEQYF
>TRBJ1-5|.|TRBV28|.
TGTGCCAGCATGCTCAAAACCCCCGGGCAGCCCCAGCATTTT
CASMLKTPGQPQHF
>TRBJ2-1|TRBD1|TRBV24-1|.
TGTGCCACCAGCCTCGGGACAGGGGGCAATGAGCAGTTCTTC
CATSLGTGGNEQFF
>TRBJ1-1|.|TRBV12-3/TRBV12-4|once
TGTGCCAGCAGTTCGACAGATAACACTGAAGCTTTCTTT
CASSSTDNTEAFF
>TRBJ2-7|TRBD2|TRBV5-1|.
TGCGCCAGCAGCCGGGGACTAGCTTTCTACGAGCAGTACTTC
CASSRGLAFYEQYF
>TRBJ2-2|TRBD2|TRBV6-2/TRBV6-3|.
TGTGCCAGCAGTTACCCCCCAAGCGGGACCTTCACCGGGGAGCTGTTTTTT
CASSYPPSGTFTGELFF